The clone carrying this TCR beta chain was recorded at least ten times. This entry is derived from a study of molecular identifiers for immune sequencing clone quantification. TCRdb ran MiXCR on the PCR reads and lists one entry per CDR3 protein. The sample holds over 600,000 distinct CDR3 sequences; around 20% are singletons and the top ten take 0.7% to 1%. Germline V gene sequence: CDR1 SGHDT, CDR2 YYEEEE. Trimming removed 0 bases at V and 0 bases at J, with 7 bases between. The CDR3 loop spans 14 amino acids. The gene calls are TRBV5-6 and TRBJ2-7; no definite D call. The source material was naive CD8+ T cells from blood, with Jurkat cell RNA spiked in. Noted subset: FACS-sorted CD8+CD4-CCR7+CD45RA+ naive T cells. The TCR sequence derives from a human donor in good health. Some libraries in this study had Jurkat cell RNA spiked in. CDR3 in amino acids: CASSLVQISYEQYF. Written as DNA, the CDR3 is TGTGCCAGCAGCTTGGTCCAGATCTCCTACGAGCAGTACTTC.